These 21 T cell receptor beta chains share one sample of origin, sequenced in a study of Graves' ophthalmopathy and Graves' hyperthyroidism. RNA transcripts were the template, and TCR beta CDR3 regions were amplified from them. Second-round multiplex PCR came after first-round RT-PCR with HTBI primers. TCRdb used MiXCR to reprocess the multiplex PCR reads, holding one entry per CDR3 protein. The data contain around 1.1 million distinct CDR3 sequences, 35% to 45% of them singletons. The sequencing input was peripheral blood or thyroid tissue (not recorded which). The origin of the receptors is an adult man with Graves' hyperthyroidism.

This clonotype was detected many times. The chain combines TRBV5-6 with TRBJ2-7; a possible D gene is TRBD2 (5 bases). The CDR3 is 13 amino acids. Germline loops: CDR1 SGHDT, CDR2 YYEEEE. Trimming removed 2 bases at V and 0 bases at J, with 6 bases between. The CDR3 loop is CASSFGNSYEQYF. The CDR3 coding sequence is TGTGCCAGCAGCTTCGGGAACTCCTACGAGCAGTACTTC. The full variable domain, with the rest looked up from reference TRBV5-6 and TRBJ2-7, is DAGVTQSPTHLIKTRGQQVTLRCSPKSGHDTVSWYQQALGQGPQFIFQYYEEEERQRGNFPDRFSGHQFPNYSSELNVNALLLGDSALYLCASSFGNSYEQYFGPGTRLTVT.

The chain has TRBV29-1 and TRBJ2-5; 9 nucleotides line up with TRBD1. This CDR3 has 15 amino acids. Per germline, CDR1 SQVTM and CDR2 ANQGSEA. V lost 4 bases to trimming and J lost 2 bases; unmatched junction nucleotides: 8. The CDR3 loop is CSVGGGQGGQETQYF. The CDR3 DNA follows: TGCAGCGTTGGAGGGGGACAGGGAGGGCAAGAGACCCAGTACTTC.

Concerning this clonotype: This sequence may be a read error, since a much larger clone differs from it by one base. The rearrangement links TRBV7-2 to TRBJ2-5, with 10 bases lining up with TRBD1. The closer fit of TRBJ2-7 to the DNA end suggests the J call may be wrong. The CDR3 contains 14 residues. The germline CDR1 and CDR2 sequences are SGHTA and FQGNSA. CDR3 in amino acids: CASSIDRGRGEQYF. The CDR3 nucleotides are TGTGCCAGCAGCATCGACAGGGGGCGCGGCGAGCAGTACTTC.

This clonotype was observed at least ten times. The chain carries TRBV14 and TRBJ1-5; no firm D call. The CDR3 has 13 amino acids. CDR1 and CDR2 (germline): SGHDN, FVKESK. V dropped 2 bases and J dropped 7 bases, with 9 bases sitting between them. The CDR3 loop reads CASSQTGWQPQHF. The CDR3 DNA reads as TGTGCCAGCAGCCAAACGGGTTGGCAGCCCCAGCATTTT.

This clonotype showed up many times. The gene calls are TRBV5-5 and TRBJ1-5, with D unclear. Germline V gene sequence: CDR1 SGHKS, CDR2 YYEKEE (reference sequence). This CDR3 is 14 amino acids long. Trimming shortened V by 4 bases and J by 10 bases, and 18 bases separated the two germline ends. Here the CDR3 DNA reads TGTGCCAGCAGCCCAAAGGACGCCCTGGAACCCCAGCATTTT. Translated: CASSPKDALEPQHF.

This chain uses TRBV5-1 with TRBJ2-7, with 9 bases that match TRBD1. V gave up 4 bases and J gave up 3 bases; unmatched junction bases: 23. The CDR3 extends over 20 amino acids. In germline, CDR1 is SGHRS, CDR2 YFSETQ. The CDR3 DNA reads as TGCGCCAGCAGCCGGGGCCTCCGGGACAGGGACTGGAAGCGGTGCTACGAGCAGTACTTC. It translates to CASSRGLRDRDWKRCYEQYF.

The chain links TRBV6-4 to TRBJ2-6, with 7 bases matching TRBD1. This CDR3 region has 18 residues. With V trimmed by 6 bases and J by 0 bases, 11 bases remained unmatched. CDR1 and CDR2 from the germline V gene are MRHNA and SNTAGT. The CDR3 nucleotides read TGTGCCAGCAGCCCAACGGGACAGTTCCTCTCTGGGGCCAACGTCCTGACTTTC. Encoded protein: CASSPTGQFLSGANVLTF.

This clonotype has a count of ten or more. The genes are TRBV25-1 and TRBJ2-7, with D possibly matching TRBD2 (5 bases). The V gene's germline CDR1 is MGHDK and CDR2 SYGVNS. Trimming cost V 4 bases and J 1 base, with 14 bases left between them. This CDR3 region has 15 residues. For the CDR3, the DNA is TGTGCCAGCAGTGCCCGGGATCCCAGATCCTACGAGCAGTACTTC. This sequence encodes CASSARDPRSYEQYF.

The V gene is TRBV6-2 or TRBV6-3, the J gene TRBJ1-1; D is undetermined. V lost 8 bases to trimming and J lost 2 bases, with 15 bases between them. CDR1 is MNHEY, CDR2 SVGEGT, per germline. This CDR3 contains 14 residues. CDR3 region: CASAGSRINTEAFF. The CDR3 region has the DNA TGTGCCAGCGCGGGATCACGTATTAACACTGAAGCTTTCTTT.

This clonotype was observed at least ten times. V is TRBV20-1 and J is TRBJ2-7; maybe TRBD2 (5 bases). Trimming pared 6 bases from V and 6 bases from J, leaving 18 bases between. Germline CDR1 and CDR2: DFQATT and SNEGSKA (reference sequence). The CDR3 has 13 residues. CDR3 coding DNA: TGCAGTGCCCTCACTCCGGGAACGGGCGAGCAGTACTTC. This encodes CSALTPGTGEQYF.

This sequence joins TRBV29-1 and TRBJ1-2; 10 bases match TRBD1. The CDR3 totals 14 residues. V shed 6 bases, J shed 4 bases, and the junction held 8 bases outside the gene matches. Germline V CDR1 and CDR2: SQVTM, ANQGSEA. CDR3 residues: CSVSRDRGFYGYTF. As DNA, the CDR3 is TGCAGCGTCTCCCGGGACAGGGGATTCTATGGCTACACCTTC.

The chain employs TRBV6-6 and TRBJ2-2; D call uncertain. The germline CDR1 and CDR2 sequences are MNHNY and SVGAGI (reference sequence). The germline V and J ends were trimmed by 1 base and 4 bases, with 7 bases remaining between them. The CDR3 length is 14 residues. The CDR3 spells CASSYFGSTGELFF. The CDR3 nucleotides are TGTGCCAGCAGTTACTTTGGTTCCACCGGGGAGCTGTTTTTT.

In the case of this clonotype: A much bigger clone sits one base away, suggesting this may be a read error. This chain joins TRBV5-1 and TRBJ1-1, with 7 bases matching TRBD1. Germline CDR1 and CDR2: SGHRS and YFSETQ. The V segment lost 7 bases and the J segment 1 base; nucleotides outside the gene matches: 7. The CDR3 covers 14 residues. For the CDR3, the DNA is TGCGCCAGCGGCTGGACAGGTGAGAACACTGAAGCTTTCTTT. It specifies CASGWTGENTEAFF.

The V call is TRBV7-8, the J call TRBJ2-5, with 8 nucleotides matching TRBD1. CDR1 is SGHVS and CDR2 is FQNEAQ in the germline V gene. The CDR3 is 16 amino acids. V lost 2 bases to trimming and J lost 3 bases; unmatched junction nucleotides: 8. DNA of the CDR3: TGTGCCAGCAGCTTAAAACGTGGGACAGGAGAAGAGACCCAGTACTTC. As protein: CASSLKRGTGEETQYF.

This clonotype was seen a handful of times. The V gene is TRBV9, the J gene TRBJ1-2; D is uncertain. V shed 4 bases and J shed 9 bases, with 13 bases lying between them. Germline CDR1 reads SGDLS; CDR2 reads YYNGEE. The CDR3 has 12 residues. CDR3 loop: CASSQAGRSYTF. As DNA, the CDR3 is TGTGCCAGCAGCCAAGCGGGCAGGAGCTACACCTTC.

As to this clonotype: This could be a read error, since a much larger clone is one nucleotide away. The chain employs TRBV12-3 or TRBV12-4 and TRBJ1-2; perhaps TRBD1 as D (6 bases). The CDR3 sequence is 13 residues long. Trimming took 6 bases from V and 10 from J, leaving 18 bases between them. As DNA, the CDR3 is TGTGCCAGCAGCCAAAGGGCAGGGGTCGCCTACACCTTC. Protein product: CASSQRAGVAYTF.

The chain links TRBV5-1 to TRBJ2-5; D is unresolved. This CDR3 is 15 amino acids long. Germline V gene sequence: CDR1 SGHRS, CDR2 YFSETQ. The V end lost 4 bases, the J end lost 5 bases, and 18 bases lay between the germline ends. CDR3 sequence: CASSRSPGPEETQYF. The DNA for the CDR3 is TGCGCCAGCAGCAGGTCCCCCGGGCCGGAGGAGACCCAGTACTTC.

The chain has TRBV7-9 and TRBJ1-2, with D unclear. V lost 1 base and J lost 4, with 13 bases in between. CDR3 length equals 15 residues. Germline-derived CDR1 and CDR2 are SEHNR and FQNEAQ (reference sequence). DNA for the CDR3: TGTGCCAGCAGCTTAGACGTCCCGGGCCTCTATGGCTACACCTTC. This encodes CASSLDVPGLYGYTF.

This clonotype came up many times. The chain has TRBV29-1 and TRBJ1-2; 8 nucleotides line up with TRBD1. Germline CDR1 SQVTM, CDR2 ANQGSEA. CDR3 length: 14 residues. The trim removed 4 bases at V and 5 bases at J, leaving 9 bases unmatched. The CDR3 here is CSVGVGQALYGYTF. The DNA of the CDR3 is TGCAGCGTTGGCGTGGGACAGGCCCTATATGGCTACACCTTC.

This clonotype was picked up many times. The chain has TRBV5-5 and TRBJ1-2; D gene unclear. V was trimmed by 0 bases and J by 12 bases, leaving 15 bases between them. CDR1 SGHKS and CDR2 YYEKEE come from the germline V gene (reference sequence). The CDR3 spans 13 residues. CDR3 loop: CASSLERWLGHTF. The CDR3 DNA is TGTGCCAGCAGCTTGGAGCGCTGGCTTGGGCACACCTTC.

This clonotype appeared a few times. The chain has TRBV19 and TRBJ2-7; 12 nucleotides align to TRBD2. This CDR3 spans 16 amino acids. V lost 3 bases to trimming and J lost 2 bases; unmatched junction nucleotides: 5. Germline-derived CDR1 and CDR2 are LNHDA and SQIVND (reference sequence). The CDR3 sequence: CASSIQLAGGPYEQYF. The DNA of the CDR3 is TGTGCCAGTAGTATTCAACTAGCGGGGGGACCCTACGAGCAGTACTTC. The complete variable domain, with remaining parts taken from reference TRBV19 and TRBJ2-7, reads DGGITQSPKYLFRKEGQNVTLSCEQNLNHDAMYWYRQDPGQGLRLIYYSQIVNDFQKGDIAEGYSVSREKKESFPLTVTSAQKNPTAFYLCASSIQLAGGPYEQYFGPGTRLTVT.